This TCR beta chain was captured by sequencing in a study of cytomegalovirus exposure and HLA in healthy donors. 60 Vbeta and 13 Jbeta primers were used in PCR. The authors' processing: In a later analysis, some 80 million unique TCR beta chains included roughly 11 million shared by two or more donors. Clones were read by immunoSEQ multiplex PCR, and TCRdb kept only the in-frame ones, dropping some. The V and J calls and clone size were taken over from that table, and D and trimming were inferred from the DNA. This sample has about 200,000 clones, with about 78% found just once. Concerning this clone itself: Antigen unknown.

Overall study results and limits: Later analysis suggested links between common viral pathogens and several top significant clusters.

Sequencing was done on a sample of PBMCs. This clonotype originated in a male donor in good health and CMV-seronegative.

The CDR3 protein is CASSILRGRVETQYF. The CDR3 coding sequence is TGTGCCAGTAGTATTCTCAGGGGGCGCGTGGAGACCCAGTACTTC. V gene TRBV19 combines with J gene TRBJ2-5; 8 bases are shared with TRBD1. Per the germline V gene, CDR1 is LNHDA and CDR2 is SQIVND (reference sequence). This CDR3 is 15 amino acids long. J was trimmed by 5 bases and V by 3 bases; bases with no gene match: 8.